These 7 T cell receptor beta chains were all obtained from the same sample, sequenced in a study of human T cells and chemical hapten exposure. One entry per CDR3 protein, called by TCRdb with MiXCR from the RACE reads. Here the sample spans some 50,000 distinct CDR3 sequences, about 4.5% being singletons. The sample's time point: healthy volunteer bleed at 2 weeks. Extraction yielded total RNA from whole blood (unfractionated). The sequencing sample was made of whole blood. All receptors come from a female donor in good health. Some clones in this sample may be carry-over from other donors' samples.

This clonotype was counted ten times or more. This chain uses TRBV9 with TRBJ2-7, with D hard to call. This CDR3 is built from 14 residues. V was clipped by 4 bases and J by 4 bases, with 15 bases between them. Germline CDR1 SGDLS, CDR2 YYNGEE. As DNA, the CDR3 is TGTGCCAGCAGCCCTTACCGAAATTCATACGAGCAGTACTTC. Protein sequence: CASSPYRNSYEQYF.

This clonotype occurred many times. The V and J genes are TRBV6-5 and TRBJ2-3, with D possibly matching TRBD2 (6 bases). Trimming cost V 6 bases and J 1 base, with 14 bases left between them. The germline CDR1 and CDR2 sequences are MNHEY and SVGAGI. The CDR3 is made up of 15 amino acids. CDR3 sequence reads: CASRGDWARTDTQYF. The CDR3 region has the DNA TGTGCCAGCAGGGGGGACTGGGCCCGCACAGATACGCAGTATTTT.

This clonotype was recorded many times. V and J are TRBV29-1 and TRBJ1-1; weak D call: TRBD1 (6 bases). The CDR3 spans 13 residues. Germline V lookup: CDR1 SQVTM, CDR2 ANQGSEA. Trimming took 4 bases from V and 4 from J, leaving 13 bases between them. The CDR3 DNA follows: TGCAGCGTTGCGAACAGGGCCGTCACTGAAGCTTTCTTT. Translated: CSVANRAVTEAFF.

At least ten counts were recorded for this clonotype. This chain connects TRBV7-9 to TRBJ2-7; D unresolved. The CDR3 spans 12 residues. Germline V CDR1 and CDR2: SEHNR, FQNEAQ (reference sequence). The ends were cut back, 5 bases at V and 3 bases at J, with 8 bases in the middle. This chain's CDR3 is CASSPRNYEQYF. In DNA, the CDR3 is TGTGCCAGCAGCCCCAGGAACTACGAGCAGTACTTC.

Only one count was recorded for this clonotype. This may stem from a read error, because a much larger clone lies one nucleotide away. The chain uses TRBV2 and TRBJ2-3; D possibly corresponds to TRBD1 (5 bases). The end of the DNA aligns better with TRBJ1-5, so the J call may be wrong. Germline CDR1 reads SNHLY; CDR2 reads FYNNEI. This CDR3 spans 13 amino acids. The CDR3 DNA reads as TGTGCCAGCAGTGGGGCAGTGGGGGATACGCAGCATTTT. Encoded protein: CASSGAVGDTQHF.

This clonotype was picked up many times. This CDR3 is CASTIRQRIPSTDTQYF. The DNA of the CDR3 is TGTGCCAGCACAATCCGGCAGCGCATACCTAGCACAGATACGCAGTATTTT. The chain joins TRBV12-3 or TRBV12-4 to TRBJ2-3; D not resolved. V was pared by 7 bases and J by 0 bases, with 20 bases between. This CDR3 region has 17 residues.

This clonotype was seen ten or more times. The genes are TRBV3-1 and TRBJ2-7, with TRBD1 matching 8 bases. J lost 2 bases, V lost 0 bases, and 3 bases had no gene match. CDR1 and CDR2 (germline): LGHDT, YNNKEL (reference sequence). The CDR3 covers 15 residues. CDR3 DNA: TGTGCCAGCAGCCAAGATTGGGGACAGGCCTACGAGCAGTACTTC. Residues: CASSQDWGQAYEQYF.